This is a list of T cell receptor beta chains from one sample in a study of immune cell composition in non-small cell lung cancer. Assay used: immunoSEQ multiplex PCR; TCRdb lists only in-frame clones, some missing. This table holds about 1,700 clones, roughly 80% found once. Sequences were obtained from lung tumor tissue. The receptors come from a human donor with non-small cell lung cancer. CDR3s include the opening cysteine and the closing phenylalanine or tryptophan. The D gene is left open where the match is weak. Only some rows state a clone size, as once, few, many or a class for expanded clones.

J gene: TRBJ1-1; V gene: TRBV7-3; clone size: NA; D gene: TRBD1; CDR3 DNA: TGTGCCAGCAGTGGGACAGGGGAGACTGAAGCTTTCTTT; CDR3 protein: CASSGTGETEAFF
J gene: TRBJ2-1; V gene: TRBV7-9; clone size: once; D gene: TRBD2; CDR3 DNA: TGTGCCAGCAGCTTAGCGGCGGGACTAGCGACCTACAATGAGCAGTTCTTC; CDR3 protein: CASSLAAGLATYNEQFF
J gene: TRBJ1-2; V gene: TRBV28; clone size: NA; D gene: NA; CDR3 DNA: TGTGCCAGCAGTCCGACGACTCGGGGCTACACCTTC; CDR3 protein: CASSPTTRGYTF
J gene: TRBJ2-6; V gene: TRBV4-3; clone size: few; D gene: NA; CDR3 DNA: TGCGCCAGCAGCCAAGCGACAGGTCTCGGGGCCAACGTCCTGACTTTC; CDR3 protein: CASSQATGLGANVLTF
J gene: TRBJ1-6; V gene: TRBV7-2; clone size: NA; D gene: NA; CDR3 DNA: TGTGCCAGCAGCACAAACAGGAACTCACCCCTCCACTTT; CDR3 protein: CASSTNRNSPLHF
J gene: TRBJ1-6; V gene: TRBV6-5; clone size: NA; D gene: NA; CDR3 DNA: TGTGCCAGCAGCCCCACCGGGAGATCGAATTCACCCCTCCACTTT; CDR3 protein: CASSPTGRSNSPLHF
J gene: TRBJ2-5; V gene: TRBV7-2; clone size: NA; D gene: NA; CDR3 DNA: TGTGCCAGCAGCTCGTACAGGGATACCTTAGGGACCCAGTACTTC; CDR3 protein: CASSSYRDTLGTQYF
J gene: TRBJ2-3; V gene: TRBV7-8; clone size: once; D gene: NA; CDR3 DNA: TGTGCCAGCAGCCCCCGTTTGCGTGATGGTACGCAGTATTTT; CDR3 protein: CASSPRLRDGTQYF
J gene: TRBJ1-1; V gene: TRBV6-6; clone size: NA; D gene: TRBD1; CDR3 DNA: TGTGCCAGCAGACAAGACAGGGGTACTGAAGCTTTCTTT; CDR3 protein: CASRQDRGTEAFF
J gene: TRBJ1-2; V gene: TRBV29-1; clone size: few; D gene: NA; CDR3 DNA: TGCAGCGTTGGTGGACAAGGCTATGGCTACACCTTC; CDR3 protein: CSVGGQGYGYTF
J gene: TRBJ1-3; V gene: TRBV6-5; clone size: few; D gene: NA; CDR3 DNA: TGTGCCAGCAGTTATCGAAGGGAGGGTTTTGGAAACACCATATATTTT; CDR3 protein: CASSYRREGFGNTIYF
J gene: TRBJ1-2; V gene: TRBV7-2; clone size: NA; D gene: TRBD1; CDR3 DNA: TGTGCCAGCAGCTCGGGGACAGGGGCCTATGGCTACACCTTC; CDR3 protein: CASSSGTGAYGYTF
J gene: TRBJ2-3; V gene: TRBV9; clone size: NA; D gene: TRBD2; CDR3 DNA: TGTGCCAGCAGCGTAGGCGGCGGGGGGGCTGTAGATACGCAGTATTTT; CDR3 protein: CASSVGGGGAVDTQYF
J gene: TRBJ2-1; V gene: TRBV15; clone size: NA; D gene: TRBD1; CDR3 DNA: TGTGCCACCAGCAGAGGCGCCGGGACAGGTGATTACAATGAGCAGTTCTTC; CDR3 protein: CATSRGAGTGDYNEQFF
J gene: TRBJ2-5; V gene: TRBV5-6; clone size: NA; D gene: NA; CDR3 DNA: TGTGCCAGCAGCACGACAGTTCCTCAAGAGACCCAGTACTTC; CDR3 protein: CASSTTVPQETQYF
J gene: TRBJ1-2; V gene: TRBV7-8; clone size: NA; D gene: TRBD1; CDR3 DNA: TGTGCCAGCAGCCTAGGGACAGCCTCTCCCTATGGCTACACCTTC; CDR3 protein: CASSLGTASPYGYTF
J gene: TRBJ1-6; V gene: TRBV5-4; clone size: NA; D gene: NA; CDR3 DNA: TGTGCCAGCAGCTTGTCATTCAGTAATTCACCCCTCCACTTT; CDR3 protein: CASSLSFSNSPLHF
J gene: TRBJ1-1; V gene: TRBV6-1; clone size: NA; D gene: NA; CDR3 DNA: TGTGCCAGCAGGAAGGGTTGGGAGGCTTTCTTT; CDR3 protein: CASRKGWEAFF
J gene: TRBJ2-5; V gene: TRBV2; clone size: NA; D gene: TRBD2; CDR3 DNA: TGTGCCAGCAGTGATGTAGCGGGGGAGACCCAGTACTTC; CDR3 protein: CASSDVAGETQYF
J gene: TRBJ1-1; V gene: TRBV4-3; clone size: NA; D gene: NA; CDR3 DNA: TGCGCCAGCAGCCAATACGGGGACACTGAAGCTTTCTTT; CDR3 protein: CASSQYGDTEAFF
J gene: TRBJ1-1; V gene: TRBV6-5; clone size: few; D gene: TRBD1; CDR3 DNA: TGTGCCAGCAGTCCTGGACAGGGAAGAACTGAAGCTTTCTTT; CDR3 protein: CASSPGQGRTEAFF
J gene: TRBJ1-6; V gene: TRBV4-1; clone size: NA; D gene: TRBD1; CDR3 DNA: TGCGCCAGCAGCCTAGCGACAGGGGACAATTCACCCCTCCACTTT; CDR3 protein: CASSLATGDNSPLHF
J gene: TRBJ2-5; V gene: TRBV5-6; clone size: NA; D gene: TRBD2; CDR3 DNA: TGTGCCAGCAGCCAGACTAGCGGGGGGCCGGGGCAAGAGACCCAGTACTTC; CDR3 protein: CASSQTSGGPGQETQYF
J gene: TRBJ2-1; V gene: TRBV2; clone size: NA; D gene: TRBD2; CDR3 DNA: TGTGCCACCACGGGGGGATCCTACAATGAGCAGTTCTTC; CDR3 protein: CATTGGSYNEQFF
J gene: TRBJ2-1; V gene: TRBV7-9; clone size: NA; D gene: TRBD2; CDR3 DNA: TGTGCCAGCAGTCTTAGCGGGGACCACAATGAGCAGTTCTTC; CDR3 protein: CASSLSGDHNEQFF
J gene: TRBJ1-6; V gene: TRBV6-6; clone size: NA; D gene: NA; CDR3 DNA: TGTGCCAGCAGAACCGGGGGTGTGAATTCACCCCTCCACTTT; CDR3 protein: CASRTGGVNSPLHF
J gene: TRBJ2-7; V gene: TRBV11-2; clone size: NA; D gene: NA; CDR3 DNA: TGTGCCAGCAGCTTACCGGGGGCCTACGAGCAGTACTTC; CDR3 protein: CASSLPGAYEQYF
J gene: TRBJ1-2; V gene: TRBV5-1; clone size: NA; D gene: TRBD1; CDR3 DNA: TGCGCCAGCAGCTTAACCGGGACAGGCCAAGGCTACACCTTC; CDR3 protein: CASSLTGTGQGYTF
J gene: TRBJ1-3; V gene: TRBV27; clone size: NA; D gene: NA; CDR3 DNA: TGTGCCAGCAGGGGGGACTTCTCTGGAAACACCATATATTTT; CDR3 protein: CASRGDFSGNTIYF
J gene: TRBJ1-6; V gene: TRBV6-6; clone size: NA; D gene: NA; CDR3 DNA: TGTGCCAGCAGTTCCCCAGTGCTCCGCAGTAATTCACCCCTCCACTTT; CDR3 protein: CASSSPVLRSNSPLHF
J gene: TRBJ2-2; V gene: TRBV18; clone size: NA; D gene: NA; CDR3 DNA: TGTGCCAGCTCCCTGTCGACCTCGGGGTTGTTTTTT; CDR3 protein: CASSLSTSGLFF
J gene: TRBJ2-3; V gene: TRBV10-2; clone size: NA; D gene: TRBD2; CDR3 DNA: TGCGCCAGCAGTGACGGCGCGGGGGGCAGGGATACGCAGTATTTT; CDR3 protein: CASSDGAGGRDTQYF
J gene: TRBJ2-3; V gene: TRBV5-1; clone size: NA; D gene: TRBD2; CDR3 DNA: TGCGCCAGCCATAGCGGGGGGGCATCAGATACGCAGTATTTT; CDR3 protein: CASHSGGASDTQYF
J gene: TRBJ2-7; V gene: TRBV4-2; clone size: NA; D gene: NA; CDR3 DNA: TGTGCCAGCAGCTTACAGGGGTGGGGGGAAACCTACGAGCAGTACTTC; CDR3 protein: CASSLQGWGETYEQYF
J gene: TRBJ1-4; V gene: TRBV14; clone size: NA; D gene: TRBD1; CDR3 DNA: TGTGCCAGCAGCCAATCCGGGACAGGATATGAAAAACTGTTTTTT; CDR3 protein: CASSQSGTGYEKLFF
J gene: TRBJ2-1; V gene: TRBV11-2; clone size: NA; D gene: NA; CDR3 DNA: TGTGCCAGCAGCTTAGGATCCCAGGGGCGCTACAATGAGCAGTTCTTC; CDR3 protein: CASSLGSQGRYNEQFF
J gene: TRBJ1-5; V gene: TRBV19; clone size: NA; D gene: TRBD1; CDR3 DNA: TGTGCCGGGGACCGGGGACAGGGGCAGCCCCAGCATTTT; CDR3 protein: CAGDRGQGQPQHF